Included here is one TCR beta chain sequence, with context. Its specificity is unknown. The V end lost 4 bases, the J end lost 7 bases, and 11 bases lay between the germline ends. Germline V gives CDR1 MNHNS, CDR2 SASEGT. The CDR3 contains 14 residues. The data were taken from a study of cytomegalovirus exposure and HLA in healthy donors. Study-wide background: Out of roughly 170 million T cells, an earlier analysis found around 110 million unique TCR beta sequences in total.

PCR primers comprised 60 Vbeta and 13 Jbeta primers. The protocol was immunoSEQ multiplex PCR, while the TCRdb copy is restricted to in-frame clones and leaves out a portion. Altogether about 150,000 clones are present, just over 65% being singletons, with the ten largest covering 5.5% to 7.5%. Findings of the study overall: Clonal expansion was found to be greater in HLA-associated TCR beta chains than in equally common others in a later analysis. Analysis performed later found under 20,000 TCR beta sequences associated with HLA alleles at 0.05 false discovery rate.

The material sequenced was PBMCs. The origin of this receptor is an older woman in good health and CMV-seronegative. The chain is built from TRBV6-1 and TRBJ1-6; D gene ambiguous. The CDR3 DNA is TGTGCCAGCAGTGCGGGGAGGCTGAATTCACCCCTCCACTTT. It translates to CASSAGRLNSPLHF.